The TCR beta chain under discussion was sequenced for a study of T-cell reconstitution after alpha-beta-depleted transplantation in children. Unique molecular identifiers were incorporated into the prepared TCRbeta library. TCRdb called the PCR reads again in MiXCR, with one record for every CDR3 protein. The sample lists about 400,000 distinct CDR3 sequences, 13% seen once, with around 4.5% in the top ten. The CDR3 extends over 13 amino acids. The germline gives CDR1 DFQATT, CDR2 SNEGSKA (reference sequence). The ends lost 1 base at V and 3 bases at J; junction bases unmatched: 1. At least ten counts were recorded for this clonotype.

The chain has TRBV20-1 and TRBJ2-3, with TRBD1 matching 7 bases. The TCR sequence derives from a human donor who donated a stem cell graft to a child with Fanconi anemia. The specimen was PBMCs, collected from the stem cell graft. The CDR3 sequence: CSARVRGTDTQYF. The CDR3 nucleotides are TGCAGTGCTAGAGTCAGGGGGACAGATACGCAGTATTTT.